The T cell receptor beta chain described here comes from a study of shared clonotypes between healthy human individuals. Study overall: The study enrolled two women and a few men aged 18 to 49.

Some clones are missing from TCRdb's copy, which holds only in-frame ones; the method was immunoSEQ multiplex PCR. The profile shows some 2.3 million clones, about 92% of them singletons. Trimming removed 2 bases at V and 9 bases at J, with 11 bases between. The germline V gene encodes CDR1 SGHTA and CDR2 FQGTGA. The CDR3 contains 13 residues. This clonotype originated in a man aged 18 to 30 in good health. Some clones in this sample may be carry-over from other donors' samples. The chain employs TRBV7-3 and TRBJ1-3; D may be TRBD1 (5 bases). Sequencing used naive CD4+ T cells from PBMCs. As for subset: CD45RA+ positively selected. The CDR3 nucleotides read TGTGCCAGCAGCTTACGGCAGGGTGGCACCATATATTTT. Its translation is CASSLRQGGTIYF.